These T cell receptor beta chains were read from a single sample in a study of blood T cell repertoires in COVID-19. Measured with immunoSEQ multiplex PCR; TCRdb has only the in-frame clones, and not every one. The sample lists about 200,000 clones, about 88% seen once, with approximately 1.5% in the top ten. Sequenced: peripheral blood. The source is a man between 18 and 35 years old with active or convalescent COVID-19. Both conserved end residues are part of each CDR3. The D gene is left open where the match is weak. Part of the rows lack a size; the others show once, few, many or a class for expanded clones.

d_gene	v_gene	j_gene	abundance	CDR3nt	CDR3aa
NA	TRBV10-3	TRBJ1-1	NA	TGTGCCATCAGTGAGTCGGGACTTCAAAACACTGAAGCTTTCTTT	CAISESGLQNTEAFF
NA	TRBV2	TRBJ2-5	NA	TGTGCCAGCAGCGAATTTACCTCAAGAGAGGCCCAGTACTTC	CASSEFTSREAQYF
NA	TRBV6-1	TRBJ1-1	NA	TGTGCCAGCAGTGGTTTAATCGGAGGTTTGAACACTGAAGCTTTCTTT	CASSGLIGGLNTEAFF
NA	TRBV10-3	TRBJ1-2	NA	TGTGCCATCAGTGAGTCGAGTGAGGGCAACTATGGCTACACCTTC	CAISESSEGNYGYTF
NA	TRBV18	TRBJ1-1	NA	TGTGCCAGCAAAAACTTTGTCACTGAAGCTTTCTTT	CASKNFVTEAFF
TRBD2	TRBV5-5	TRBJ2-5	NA	TGTGCCAGCAGCTTAAGCGCGGGGGTTCAAGAGACCCAGTACTTC	CASSLSAGVQETQYF
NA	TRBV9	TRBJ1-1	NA	TGTGCCAGCACCTTAGCTGAAGGGGTCACTGAAGCTTTCTTT	CASTLAEGVTEAFF
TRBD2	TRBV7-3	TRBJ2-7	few	TGTGCCAGCAGCTTGGGCGGGGGGGCCCACGAGCAGTACTTC	CASSLGGGAHEQYF
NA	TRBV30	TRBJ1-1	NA	TGTGCCTCCTACAGGGTAACTGAAGCTTTCTTT	CASYRVTEAFF
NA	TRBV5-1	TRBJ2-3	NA	TGCGCCAGCAGCTTCCCCCAGGGCGCAGGACGGGGCACAGATACGCAGTATTTT	CASSFPQGAGRGTDTQYF
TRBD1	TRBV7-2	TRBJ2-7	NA	TGTGCCAGCAGCTTGTCCCGGACAGGATTCTACGAGCAGTACTTC	CASSLSRTGFYEQYF
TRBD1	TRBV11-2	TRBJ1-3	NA	TGTGCCAGCAGCTTAAGGGGGACGACAGGGGGAAACACCATATATTTT	CASSLRGTTGGNTIYF
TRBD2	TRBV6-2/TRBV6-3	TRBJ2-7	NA	TGTGCCAGCAGTTCCTTCGGGGGGGAGGAGGCGTACGAGCAGTACTTC	CASSSFGGEEAYEQYF
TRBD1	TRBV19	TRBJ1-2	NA	TGTGCCAGTAGTACGAACCGGGACAGGGACTATGGCTACACCTTC	CASSTNRDRDYGYTF
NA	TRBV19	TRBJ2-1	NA	TGTGCCAGTAGTATAGCTGACTCGGAGCAGTTCTTC	CASSIADSEQFF
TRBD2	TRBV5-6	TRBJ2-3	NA	TGTGCCAGCAGCTTGTCTTTTAGCGGGAGCGTAGATACGCAGTATTTT	CASSLSFSGSVDTQYF
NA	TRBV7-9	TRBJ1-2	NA	TGTGCCAGCAGCTTAGTGACAGCCCCAAACTATGGCTACACCTTC	CASSLVTAPNYGYTF
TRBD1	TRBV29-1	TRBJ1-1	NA	TGCAGCGTTGCAGGGGGCATAGAGAACACTGAAGCTTTCTTT	CSVAGGIENTEAFF
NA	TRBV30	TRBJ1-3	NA	TGTGCCAGCGACAGGATCTCTGGAAACACCATATATTTT	CASDRISGNTIYF
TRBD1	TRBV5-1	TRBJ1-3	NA	TGCGCCAGCAGCTTAGGACAGGGCGGAAACACCATATATTTT	CASSLGQGGNTIYF